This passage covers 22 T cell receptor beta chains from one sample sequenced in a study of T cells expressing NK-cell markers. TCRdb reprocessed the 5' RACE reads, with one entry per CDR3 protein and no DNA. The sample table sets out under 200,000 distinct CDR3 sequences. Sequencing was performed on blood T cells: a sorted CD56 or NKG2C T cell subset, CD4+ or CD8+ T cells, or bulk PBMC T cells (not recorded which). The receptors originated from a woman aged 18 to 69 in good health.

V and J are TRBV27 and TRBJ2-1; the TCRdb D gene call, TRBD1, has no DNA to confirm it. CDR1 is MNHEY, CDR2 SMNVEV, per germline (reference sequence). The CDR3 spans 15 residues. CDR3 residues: CASSQGQWGYNEQFF.

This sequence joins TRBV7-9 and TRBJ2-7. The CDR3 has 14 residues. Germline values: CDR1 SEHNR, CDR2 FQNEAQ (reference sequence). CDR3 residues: CASSSGTSSLEQYF.

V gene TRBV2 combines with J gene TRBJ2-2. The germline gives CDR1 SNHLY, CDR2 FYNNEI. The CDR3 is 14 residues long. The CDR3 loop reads CASSGDPNTGELFF.

The CDR3 here is CASSQRGGDSSKREKLFF. The chain couples TRBV3-1 to TRBJ1-4; as DNA is missing, the TRBD1 call by TCRdb cannot be tested. CDR3 length equals 18 residues. From germline, CDR1 is LGHDT and CDR2 YNNKEL (reference sequence).

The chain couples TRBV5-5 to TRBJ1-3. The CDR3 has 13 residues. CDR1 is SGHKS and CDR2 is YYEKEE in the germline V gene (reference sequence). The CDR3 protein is CASSQNTGNTIYF. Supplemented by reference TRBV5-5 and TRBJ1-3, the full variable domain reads DAGVTQSPTHLIKTRGQQVTLRCSPISGHKSVSWYQQVLGQGPQFIFQYYEKEERGRGNFPDRFSARQFPNYSSELNVNALLLGDSALYLCASSQNTGNTIYFGEGSWLTVV.

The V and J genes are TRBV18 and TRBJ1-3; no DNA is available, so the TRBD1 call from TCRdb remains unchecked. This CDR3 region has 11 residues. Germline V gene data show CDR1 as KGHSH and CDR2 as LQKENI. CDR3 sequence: CASSPRDRIYF.

This CDR3 reads CSARARTRGDSPLHF. The chain couples TRBV20-1 to TRBJ1-6; the TCRdb D gene call, TRBD1, has no DNA to confirm it. Per the germline V gene, CDR1 is DFQATT and CDR2 is SNEGSKA (reference sequence). The CDR3 has 15 residues.

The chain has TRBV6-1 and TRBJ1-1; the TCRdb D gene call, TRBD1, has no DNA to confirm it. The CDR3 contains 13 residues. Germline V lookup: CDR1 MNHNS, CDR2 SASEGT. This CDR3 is CASKDRQVTEAFF.

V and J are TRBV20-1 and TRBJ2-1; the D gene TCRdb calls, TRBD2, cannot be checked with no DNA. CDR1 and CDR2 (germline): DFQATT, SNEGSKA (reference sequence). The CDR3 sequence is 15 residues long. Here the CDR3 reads CSARGAGDIYNEQFF.

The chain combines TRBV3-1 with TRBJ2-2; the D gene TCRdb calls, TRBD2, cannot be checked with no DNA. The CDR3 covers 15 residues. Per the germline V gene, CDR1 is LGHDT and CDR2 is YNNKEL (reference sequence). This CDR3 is CASSKTSGITGELFF.

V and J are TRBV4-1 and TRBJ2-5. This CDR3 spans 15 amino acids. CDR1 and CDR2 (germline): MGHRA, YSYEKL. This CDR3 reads CASSSSRGDQETQYF.

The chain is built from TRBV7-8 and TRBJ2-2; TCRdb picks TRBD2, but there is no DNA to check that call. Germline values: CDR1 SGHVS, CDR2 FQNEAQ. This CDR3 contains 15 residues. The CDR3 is CASSGGLAAVGELFF.

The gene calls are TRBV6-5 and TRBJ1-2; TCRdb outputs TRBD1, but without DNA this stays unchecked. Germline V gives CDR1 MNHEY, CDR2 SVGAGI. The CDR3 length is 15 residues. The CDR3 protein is CASSYRGGDNYGYTF.

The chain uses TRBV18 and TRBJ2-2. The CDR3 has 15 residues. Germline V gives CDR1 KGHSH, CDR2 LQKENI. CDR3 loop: CASSPPGGPTGELFF. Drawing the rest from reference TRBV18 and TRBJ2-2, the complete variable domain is NAGVMQNPRHLVRRRGQEARLRCSPMKGHSHVYWYRQLPEEGLKFMVYLQKENIIDESGMPKERFSAEFPKEGPSILRIQQVVRGDSAAYFCASSPPGGPTGELFFGEGSRLTVL.

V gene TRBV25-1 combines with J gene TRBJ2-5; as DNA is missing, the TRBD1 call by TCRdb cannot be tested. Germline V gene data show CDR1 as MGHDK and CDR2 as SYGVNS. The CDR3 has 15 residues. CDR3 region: CASSEFRGTEETQYF.

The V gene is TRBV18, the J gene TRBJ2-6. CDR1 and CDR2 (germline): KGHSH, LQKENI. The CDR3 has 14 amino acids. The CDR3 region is CASSPRAGANVLTF.

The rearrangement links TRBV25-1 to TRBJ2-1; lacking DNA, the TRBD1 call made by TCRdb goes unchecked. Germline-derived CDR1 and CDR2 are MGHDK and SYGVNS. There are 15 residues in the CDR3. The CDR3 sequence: CASSGTRDMYNEQFF.

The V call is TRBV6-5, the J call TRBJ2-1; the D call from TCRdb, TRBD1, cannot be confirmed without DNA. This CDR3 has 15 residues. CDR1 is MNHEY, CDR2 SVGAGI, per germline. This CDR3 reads CASSYRRGAGNEQFF.

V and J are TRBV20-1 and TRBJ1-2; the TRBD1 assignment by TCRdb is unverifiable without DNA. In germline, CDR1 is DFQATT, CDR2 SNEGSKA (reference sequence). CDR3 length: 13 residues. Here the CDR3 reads CSASPEGAYGYTF.

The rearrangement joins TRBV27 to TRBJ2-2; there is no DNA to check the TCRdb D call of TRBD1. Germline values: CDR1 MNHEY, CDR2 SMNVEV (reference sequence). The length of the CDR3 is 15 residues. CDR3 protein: CASSRIRTGPGELFF.

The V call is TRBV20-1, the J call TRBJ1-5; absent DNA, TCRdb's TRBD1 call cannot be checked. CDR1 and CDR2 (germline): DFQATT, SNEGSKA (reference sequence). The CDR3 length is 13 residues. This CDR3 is CSALQGEGQPQHF.

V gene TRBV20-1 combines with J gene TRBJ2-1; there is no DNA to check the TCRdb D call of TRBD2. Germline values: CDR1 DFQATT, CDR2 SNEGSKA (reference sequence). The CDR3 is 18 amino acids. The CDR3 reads CSASGTGGTSGRYNEQFF.